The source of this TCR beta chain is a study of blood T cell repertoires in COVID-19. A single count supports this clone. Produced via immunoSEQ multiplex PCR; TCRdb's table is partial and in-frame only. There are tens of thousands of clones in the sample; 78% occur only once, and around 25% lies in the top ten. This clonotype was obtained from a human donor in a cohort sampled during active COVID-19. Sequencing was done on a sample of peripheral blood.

This CDR3 is CSASEAAGGSYNEQFF. The CDR3 DNA reads TGCAGTGCTAGTGAGGCGGCGGGAGGCTCCTACAATGAGCAGTTCTTC. The chain recombines TRBV20-1 with TRBJ2-1; the match to TRBD2 covers 8 bases. Germline CDR1 is DFQATT and CDR2 is SNEGSKA (reference sequence). The V and J ends lost 3 bases and 0 bases, in that order; junction bases with no gene match: 7. The CDR3 sequence is 16 residues long.